This T cell receptor (beta chain) was profiled in a study of T cells in Graves' hyperthyroidism and ophthalmopathy (dated by TCRdb to the late 2010s). With regard to the full study: Peripheral blood samples were taken at the time of initial diagnosis, prior to any treatment. Thyroid tissue and blood T-cell repertoires from six Graves' hyperthyroidism patients were also compared in the study. To identify distinguishing TCR V-J signatures, a discovery cohort of roughly 100 patients was used, comprising 40 to 45 with Graves' ophthalmopathy and some 60 with stable Graves' hyperthyroidism. Prospective prediction of ophthalmopathy was tested in an independent validation cohort of fewer than 20 hyperthyroidism patients and 17 patients who later progressed to ophthalmopathy. The 90 to 100 discovery patients were randomly divided into training and test sets at a 7:3 ratio. After sampling, hyperthyroidism patients received methimazole starting at 30 mg daily, and ophthalmopathy patients received high-dose intravenous methylprednisolone. The paper describes TCR Vbeta CDR3 sequencing of more than 120 peripheral blood samples, made up of approximately 40 ophthalmopathy patients, 70 to 75 hyperthyroidism patients and roughly 17 progressor patients.

About this clonotype itself: What antigen it recognizes has not been identified. No quality values exist for individual bases; no much larger clone is one base distant.

TCR beta CDR3 regions were amplified from RNA transcripts. The first round of RT-PCR for the TCR CDR3 was performed with the HTBI primer set and the Qiagen OneStep RT-PCR kit. The libraries were constructed in a second round of multiplex PCR and then size-selected and purified. Libraries were sequenced paired-end with 100 bp reads on an Illumina HiSeq2000. The original methods were these. SOAPnuke was used to process the raw data, with reads discarded if the reads contained adapters or uncalled bases, had a mean Phred below 15, or lacked an exact constant-primer or identifier match. High-quality paired reads were merged with COPE v1.2.5, and unique nucleotide sequences were defined as clonotypes. MiTCR v1.1 was used to align clonotypes to the IMGT TRBV, TRBD and TRBJ reference segments. Analysis was restricted to V-J combinations with a frequency above 0.0001, which covered roughly 99% of repertoires. The TCS score was defined as F50 (clonal expansion) divided by E x V (chaos), with BLOSUM62-based TCRdist calculated between CDR3 peptides within each V-J. Welch's t-statistics and random forest reduced around 510 V-J features to some 14, which were used in a naive Bayes classifier (R e1071). Thyroid-blood repertoire similarity was quantified with the Morisita-Horn index. Through fastp at Q25 and MiXCR, TCRdb rebuilt clones from the public reads, retaining in-frame beta chains. Each entry is one CDR3 protein sequence, shown with its most common DNA and genes. TCRdb's processing, not the authors' own work, is the source of the V and J calls. The sample data list roughly 840,000 distinct CDR3 sequences, and roughly 40% of these were observed just once. 7% to 10% of the sample comes from the top ten.

The CDR3 spans 16 residues, from the cysteine through the phenylalanine. Just CDR3 DNA is preserved here, 48 bases in frame from base 1. CDR1 is given as MGHRA and CDR2 as YSYEKL, both from the germline V gene. Deletion took 0 bases off V and 6 bases off J, with a span of 18 bases between the germline ends. Stable Graves' hyperthyroidism was defined as no progression to ophthalmopathy during 18 months of follow-up. Hyperthyroidism patients were aged 18 to 65 years and newly diagnosed, with disease duration of less than 2 months. Exclusion was applied to patients with uncontrolled infections, other autoimmune diseases, pregnancy or lactation. Diagnoses relied on clinical symptoms, serum thyroxine and TRAb, thyroid ultrasound and orbital computed tomography. Ficoll-Paque density gradient centrifugation was used to isolate PBMCs from around 10 ml of fresh peripheral blood. Trizol reagent was used to extract total RNA, and RNA quality was then checked on an Agilent 2100 Bioanalyzer.

Beyond this particular receptor, the publication reports: In validation, progression to ophthalmopathy was predicted by the model with 70.59% sensitivity and 72% to 80% specificity, a median of about 6.8 months before onset. No statistical method was used to set the sample size in advance, and investigators knew the group allocation. Ophthalmopathy was separated from stable hyperthyroidism by a 13 V-J signature model, with just over 85% sensitivity and 81% to 82% specificity obtained in cross-validation and 80%/75% obtained in testing. Most expanded thyroid clonotypes (frequency above 0.001) were also found in blood, which suggests that blood repertoires may mirror thyroid immune responses.

The sequencing sample was made of blood. The origin of this receptor is a man between 18 and 29 years old with Graves' hyperthyroidism. The chain employs TRBV4-1 and TRBJ2-7, with no reliable assignment of the D segment. The CDR3 region has the sequence CASSQETNTPPGEQYF. The nucleotide sequence reads as follows: TGCGCCAGCAGCCAAGAGACCAATACACCGCCGGGCGAGCAGTACTTC.